This entry lists 3 T cell receptor beta chains sequenced from one sample in a study of T cell responses to AZD1222 COVID-19 vaccine. Repertoires were generated with immunoSEQ multiplex PCR, while TCRdb's copy carries only in-frame clones and drops some. The sample yields 90,000 to 120,000 clones, approximately 96% seen once. Specimen: peripheral blood, collected on day 0 of AZD1222 vaccination. The receptor set was obtained from an adult in good health.

V usage is TRBV7-9 and J usage is TRBJ1-3; D gene ambiguous. In germline, CDR1 is SEHNR, CDR2 FQNEAQ (reference sequence). V shed 3 bases and J shed 3 bases, with 6 bases lying between them. This CDR3 spans 13 amino acids. The CDR3 spells CASSLPDGNTIYF. The CDR3 coding sequence is TGTGCCAGCAGCTTGCCGGATGGAAACACCATATATTTT.

The rearrangement links TRBV28 to TRBJ1-1; D call uncertain. Germline V gene sequence: CDR1 MDHEN, CDR2 SYDVKM. This CDR3 is 14 amino acids long. Deletions cut 3 bases from V and 2 bases from J, with 10 bases between. The CDR3 protein is CASSLLTLNTEAFF. The CDR3 DNA reads TGTGCCAGCAGTTTGTTAACCCTTAACACTGAAGCTTTCTTT.

The chain combines TRBV4-3 with TRBJ1-2, with D uncertain. Trimming removed 0 bases at V and 4 bases at J, with 15 bases between. Germline-derived CDR1 and CDR2 are LGHNA and YSLEER. CDR3 size: 16 residues. The CDR3 DNA sequence: TGCGCCAGCAGCCAAGAAATGGCCCGATACGGCTATGGCTACACCTTC. It codes for CASSQEMARYGYGYTF.